The 4 T cell receptor beta chains below all came from one sample that was sequenced in a study of blood T cells in healthy people across ages (dated by TCRdb to the mid-2010s). To prepare the library, 5' RACE was applied. TCRdb records Illumina HiSeq 2500 as the sequencer. A second PCR of roughly 7 to 12 cycles was performed with a sample-barcoded 5' primer and a J-beta primer mix. The public sequencing data were trimmed at Q25 with fastp and processed into clonotypes with MiXCR by TCRdb, which kept only in-frame beta chains. For every CDR3 protein sequence, its rows merge into one entry that carries the most common genes and DNA. The sample data list more than 800,000 distinct CDR3 sequences, and around 28% of these were observed just once. 15% to 20% of the sample belongs to the ten largest clones. The sample comprised blood. The origin of the receptors is a woman of 80 years or more in good health.

This clonotype was counted a few times. The CDR3 DNA sequence: TGTGCCAACAGAACTCAGGGTAGTGGTGAAGCTTTCTTT. This translates into CANRTQGSGEAFF. This chain connects TRBV12-3 or TRBV12-4 to TRBJ1-1, with D maybe TRBD1 (5 bases). The CDR3 is 13 amino acids. V dropped 10 bases and J dropped 7 bases, with 19 bases sitting between them.

This clonotype has just a few counts. This may be a read error, as it is one base from a much larger clone. This chain uses TRBV21-1 with TRBJ2-1. TRBV21-1 is a listed pseudogene. The CDR3 contains 16 residues. The DNA of the CDR3 is TGTGCCAGCAGCAAAAAAGGCAAGACCACATACAAGGAGCAGTTCTTC. As protein: CASSKKGKTTYKEQFF.

The V gene is TRBV15, the J gene TRBJ1-2; D gene uncertain. V lost 3 bases and J lost 2, with 7 bases in between. Germline V gene data show CDR1 as LNHNV and CDR2 as YYDKDF (reference sequence). This CDR3 contains 13 residues. The CDR3 nucleotides are TGTGCCACCAGCAGGCGGCAGAACTATGGCTACACCTTC. Amino acids: CATSRRQNYGYTF. Supplemented by reference TRBV15 and TRBJ1-2, the full variable domain reads DAMVIQNPRYQVTQFGKPVTLSCSQTLNHNVMYWYQQKSSQAPKLLFHYYDKDFNNEADTPDNFQSRRPNTSFCFLDIRSPGLGDTAMYLCATSRRQNYGYTFGSGTRLTVV.

The rearrangement links TRBV6-5 to TRBJ1-1, with TRBD1 matching 9 bases. V shed 2 bases and J 5 bases; nucleotides not matched to a gene: 3. Germline-derived CDR1 and CDR2 are MNHEY and SVGAGI. The CDR3 loop spans 14 amino acids. As DNA, the CDR3 is TGTGCCAGCAGTTACGGGACAGGGAGGACTGAAGCTTTCTTT. Translated: CASSYGTGRTEAFF.